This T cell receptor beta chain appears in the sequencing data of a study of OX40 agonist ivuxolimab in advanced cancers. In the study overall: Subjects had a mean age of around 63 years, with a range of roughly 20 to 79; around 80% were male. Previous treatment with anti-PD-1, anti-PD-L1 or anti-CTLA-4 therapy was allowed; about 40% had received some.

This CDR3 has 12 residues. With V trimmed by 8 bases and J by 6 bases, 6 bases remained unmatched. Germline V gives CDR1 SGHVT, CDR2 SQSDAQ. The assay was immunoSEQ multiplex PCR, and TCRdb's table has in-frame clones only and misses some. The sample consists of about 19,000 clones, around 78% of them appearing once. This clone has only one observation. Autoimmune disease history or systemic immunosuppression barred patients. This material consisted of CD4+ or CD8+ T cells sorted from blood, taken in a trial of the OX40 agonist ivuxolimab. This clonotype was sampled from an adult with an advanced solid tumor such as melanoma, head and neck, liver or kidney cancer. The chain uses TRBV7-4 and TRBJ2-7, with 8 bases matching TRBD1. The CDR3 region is CASYSGGLEQYF. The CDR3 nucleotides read TGTGCCAGCTACTCAGGGGGCCTCGAGCAGTACTTC.